The next 17 T cell receptor beta chains were all read from a single sample in a study of cytomegalovirus exposure and HLA in healthy donors. 13 Jbeta primers and 60 Vbeta primers were used for the PCR. The method was immunoSEQ multiplex PCR; TCRdb's version includes in-frame clones alone and lacks a portion of them. This table has about 92,000 clones, over 75% appearing once. Sequencing was performed on PBMCs. The receptors come from a man in his fifties or sixties in good health and CMV-seropositive.

A single count supports this clone. The DNA for the CDR3 is TGTGCCAGCAGCTCGGGGACAGGGGGCTACGAGCAGTACTTC. Translation: CASSSGTGGYEQYF. The V gene is TRBV7-2, the J gene TRBJ2-7; 11 positions agree with TRBD1. After removal of 4 bases from V and 3 bases from J, the junction contained 2 bases not matched to a gene. The CDR3 totals 14 residues. The germline gives CDR1 SGHTA, CDR2 FQGNSA.

V and J are TRBV25-1 and TRBJ1-2, with TRBD1 matching 7 bases. V trimming: 6 bases; J trimming: 5 bases; junction bases outside the gene matches: 18. CDR3 size: 17 residues. Germline-derived CDR1 and CDR2 are MGHDK and SYGVNS. CDR3 amino acids: CASSAGWDSPNLYGYTF. As DNA, the CDR3 is TGTGCCAGCAGCGCCGGTTGGGACAGCCCCAACCTTTATGGCTACACCTTC.

This sequence joins TRBV4-2 and TRBJ1-1; TRBD1 is a possible D gene (5 bases). V gave up 2 bases and J gave up 11 bases, with 18 bases separating them. The CDR3 is 14 residues long. Per germline, CDR1 LGHNA and CDR2 YNFKEQ. The CDR3 loop reads CASSQPAGNTEAFF. In DNA, the CDR3 is TGTGCCAGCAGCCAACCCGCAGGGAACACCGAGGCTTTCTTT.

V gene TRBV7-9 combines with J gene TRBJ1-1, with 9 bases that match TRBD1. V gave up 5 bases and J gave up 5 bases; unmatched junction bases: 6. CDR1 and CDR2 (germline): SEHNR, FQNEAQ (reference sequence). The CDR3 is 14 residues long. CDR3 coding DNA: TGTGCCAGCAGCCGGGACAGGGAGGTTACTGAAGCTTTCTTT. Residues: CASSRDREVTEAFF.

This chain links TRBV6-1 with TRBJ1-5; D is undetermined. Trimming pared 0 bases from V and 4 bases from J, leaving 7 bases between. The V gene's germline CDR1 is MNHNS and CDR2 SASEGT. This CDR3 has 14 residues. CDR3 DNA sequence: TGTGCCAGCAGTGAAGCGTCCCGGAATCAGCCCCAGCATTTT. It encodes CASSEASRNQPQHF.

The chain combines TRBV7-2 with TRBJ2-3; 9 bases line up with TRBD1. The CDR3 spans 15 residues. The junction had 7 bases not matched to a gene; V was cut back by 5 bases and J by 4 bases. Germline lookup yields CDR1 SGHTA and CDR2 FQGNSA. CDR3 sequence: CASSAGQGGADTQYF. The CDR3, as DNA: TGTGCCAGCAGCGCGGGACAGGGTGGGGCAGATACGCAGTATTTT.

The J gene is TRBJ1-5, the V gene TRBV19; D is perhaps TRBD1 (5 bases). Trimming shortened V by 1 base and J by 7 bases, and 11 bases separated the two germline ends. CDR1 LNHDA and CDR2 SQIVND come from the germline V gene (reference sequence). This CDR3 region has 14 residues. The CDR3 nucleotides read TGTGCCAGTAGTATAGGACAGCCTTTGCAGCCCCAGCATTTT. This sequence encodes CASSIGQPLQPQHF.

This chain links TRBV2 with TRBJ1-1; 7 bases agree with TRBD1. With 2 bases clipped from V and 11 bases from J, the junction kept 11 bases outside the gene matches. Germline CDR1 reads SNHLY; CDR2 reads FYNNEI. The CDR3 is 14 amino acids. The CDR3 DNA reads TGTGCCAGCAGTGAATCCCTCCCCGGGACAGAGGCTTTCTTT. It is translated as CASSESLPGTEAFF.

The chain recombines TRBV7-6 with TRBJ1-4; maybe TRBD1 (6 bases). V was pared by 2 bases and J by 7 bases, with 11 bases between. The CDR3 sequence is 14 residues long. The germline CDR1 and CDR2 sequences are SGHVS and FNYEAQ. CDR3 coding DNA: TGTGCCAGCAGCTTACTGGGGGCAGGTGAAAAACTGTTTTTT. Encoded protein: CASSLLGAGEKLFF.

This clone was detected once. This sequence joins TRBV21-1 and TRBJ2-3; TRBD1, the table's D call, lacks a check against the DNA. TRBV21-1 is a recognized pseudogene. This CDR3 comprises 17 residues. DNA for the CDR3: TGTGCCAGCAGCAAAGCCGGGACAGGGGGTAGGAAAGATACGCAGTATTTT. It is translated as CASSKAGTGGRKDTQYF.

J is TRBJ2-7 and V is TRBV10-3; 10 nucleotides match TRBD1. The trim removed 7 bases at V and 0 bases at J, leaving 6 bases unmatched. This CDR3 is 15 amino acids long. The germline CDR1 and CDR2 sequences are ENHRY and SYGVKD. Here the CDR3 DNA reads TGTGCCATCACCGAGGGGACAGGGGTCTCCTACGAGCAGTACTTC. This translates into CAITEGTGVSYEQYF.

The rearrangement uses TRBV30 and TRBJ2-4; 9 nucleotides align to TRBD1. Looked up from germline, CDR1 is GTSNPN and CDR2 is SVGIG (reference sequence). The length of the CDR3 is 14 residues. The V gene end was trimmed by 5 bases and the J gene end by 1 base; junction bases not matched to a gene: 3. The CDR3 loop is CAWEQGAAKNIQYF. The CDR3, as DNA: TGTGCCTGGGAACAGGGGGCGGCCAAAAACATTCAGTACTTC.

This rearrangement joins TRBV6-1 to TRBJ2-7; the match to TRBD2 covers 9 bases. The CDR3 totals 14 residues. Trimming removed 9 bases from V and 3 bases from J; junction bases left unmatched: 9. Per the germline V gene, CDR1 is MNHNS and CDR2 is SASEGT. The CDR3 coding sequence is TGTGCCAGTTTCGCCCGGACTAGCGACTACGAGCAGTACTTC. Its protein product is CASFARTSDYEQYF.

This chain connects TRBV5-1 to TRBJ1-3; 7 positions agree with TRBD1. This CDR3 contains 15 residues. The germline V gene has CDR1 SGHRS and CDR2 YFSETQ. Trimming cost V 0 bases and J 4 bases; bases outside gene matches: 4. CDR3 DNA sequence: TGCGCCAGCAGCTTGGCCGTGGGACAGGGAAACACCATATATTTT. Translating gives CASSLAVGQGNTIYF.

This chain connects TRBV7-2 to TRBJ1-6, with 8 bases fitting TRBD1. Germline CDR1 SGHTA, CDR2 FQGNSA. The V segment lost 1 base and the J segment 11 bases; nucleotides outside the gene matches: 4. The CDR3 has 14 amino acids. CDR3 region: CASSLGQGFAPLHF. DNA of the CDR3: TGTGCCAGCAGCTTAGGACAGGGGTTTGCACCCCTCCACTTT.

Of note for this clone: Other nucleotide sequences in the sample specify the same CDR3. J is TRBJ1-2 and V is TRBV18, with 8 positions matching TRBD1. Germline trimming cut 3 bases from V and 1 base from J; bases unmatched to any gene: 4. CDR3 size: 15 residues. Looked up from germline, CDR1 is KGHSH and CDR2 is LQKENI. The CDR3 DNA reads TGTGCCAGCTCACCTGGAGGACAGGGTAACTATGGCTACACCTTC. It codes for CASSPGGQGNYGYTF.

The rearrangement links TRBV7-8 to TRBJ2-7, with 10 bases lining up with TRBD2. Germline CDR1 SGHVS, CDR2 FQNEAQ. Unmatched junction bases numbered 13, after V lost 3 bases and J lost 5 bases. The CDR3 is made up of 17 amino acids. In DNA, the CDR3 is TGTGCCAGCAGCTTCACGACGTGGGGGACTAGCGCCCACGAGCAGTACTTC. Encoded protein: CASSFTTWGTSAHEQYF.